Reported below is one TCR beta chain. Its antigen is unidentified. These data originate in a study of CXCR3-negative and CXCR3-positive naive CD8 T cells. In preparing the TRB cDNA libraries, 5' RACE with UMI labels was used. One entry per CDR3 protein, without DNA, is what TCRdb gives after re-calling the 5' RACE reads. Its listing shows over 100,000 distinct CDR3 sequences. Study outcomes and limitations: Naive cells positive for CXCR3 carried more hydrophobic TRB CDR3s than CXCR3-negative ones.

Sorting was done in triplicate for each CD8+ T cell subset (approximately 310,000 cells each). CDR3 length equals 13 residues. Germline values: CDR1 DFQATT, CDR2 SNEGSKA (reference sequence). The TCR sequence derives from a human donor in good health. Some clones in this sample may be carry-over from other donors' samples. Sample: naive CXCR3- CD8+ T cells from blood. Subset: CD45RO-CCR7+CD27+CD95- naive CD8+ T cells lacking CXCR3 (TNR3-). The chain recombines TRBV20-1 with TRBJ2-1; the TCRdb call, TRBD1, lacks DNA for checking. The CDR3 spells CSARGLGENEQFF.